This T cell receptor (beta chain) was captured in a study of post-analysis software for immune sequencing data. Details on this clonotype: What it recognizes is unknown.

Trimming took 4 bases from V and 9 from J; bases not matched to a gene: 2. The CDR3 sequence is 14 residues long. Germline V gene data show CDR1 as SEHNR and CDR2 as FQNEAQ (reference sequence). General study findings and limits: Patients carried roughly 5 TRBV segments more frequently than controls did, and TRBV5-6, TRBV5-1 and TRBV20-1 were among them. Compared with controls, patients showed significantly lower normalized Chao1 diversity. Clustering by F measure revealed strong co-clustering among samples prepared together in one batch.

Tagging with unique molecular identifiers was a feature of the TCR beta cDNA libraries. TCRdb recomputed calls from the PCR reads with MiXCR, one row per CDR3 protein. The sample carries about 430,000 distinct CDR3 sequences, more than 30% recorded once. The chain combines TRBV7-9 with TRBJ2-3, with 15 bases that match TRBD2. The sequenced sample consisted of blood. The clonotype originates from a girl aged 2-10 years with multiple sclerosis. The CDR3 bases are TGTGCCAGCAGCTCCGGGACTAGCGGGAGGACGCAGTATTTT. It encodes CASSSGTSGRTQYF.